This passage covers 32 T cell receptor beta chains from one sample sequenced in a study of regulatory T cells in long-lasting Graves disease. Time point here: newly diagnosed GD, antithyroid drugs for less than 3 months. The TCR library was made from RNA extracted from PBMCs. Arm-PCR with iRepertoire HTBI primers amplified the CDR3 regions for these TCR beta libraries. TCRdb reanalysed the multiplex PCR reads using MiXCR and keeps one entry per CDR3 protein. The sample carries about 450,000 distinct CDR3 sequences, roughly 15% recorded once. A further study also used this sample, focusing on T cells in Graves' hyperthyroidism and ophthalmopathy.

Specimen: peripheral blood mononuclear cells (PBMCs), collected at new diagnosis, from a patient treated with antithyroid drugs. These receptors were collected from a woman between 25 and 40 years old with Graves disease.

This clonotype has at least ten counts. This chain connects TRBV3-1 to TRBJ2-1; no definite D call. CDR1 LGHDT and CDR2 YNNKEL come from the germline V gene (reference sequence). V was shortened by 0 bases and J by 1 base, with 13 bases between the two germline ends. This CDR3 has 17 amino acids. The DNA for the CDR3 is TGTGCCAGCAGCCAAGATCCGCGTACCTCTTCCTACAATGAGCAGTTCTTC. Protein sequence: CASSQDPRTSSYNEQFF.

This clonotype has at least ten counts. J is TRBJ1-5 and V is TRBV15; possibly TRBD1 for D (6 bases). This CDR3 has 14 amino acids. Germline CDR1 reads LNHNV; CDR2 reads YYDKDF (reference sequence). V lost 4 bases to trimming and J lost 5 bases, with 12 bases between them. CDR3 sequence (DNA): TGTGCCACCAGCATCGACAGGAAATATCAGCCCCAGCATTTT. This translates into CATSIDRKYQPQHF.

The table lists this clonotype with a few counts. V gene TRBV5-6 combines with J gene TRBJ2-1; D is uncertain. The CDR3 has 15 residues. The ends were cut back, 7 bases at V and 3 bases at J, with 17 bases in the middle. Germline CDR1 reads SGHDT; CDR2 reads YYEEEE. The CDR3 nucleotides read TGTGCCAGCTTTGGGCCCGTCGACCTCTACAATGAGCAGTTCTTC. Amino acids: CASFGPVDLYNEQFF.

This clonotype has ten or more counts. This chain uses TRBV28 with TRBJ2-7, with D perhaps matching TRBD1 (5 bases). CDR3 length: 11 residues. The germline V and J ends were trimmed by 10 bases and 6 bases, with 13 bases remaining between them. From germline, CDR1 is MDHEN and CDR2 SYDVKM. The CDR3: CATVQGIEQYF. The CDR3 DNA is TGTGCCACCGTGCAGGGAATCGAGCAGTACTTC.

This clonotype came up many times. The rearrangement uses TRBV18 and TRBJ2-7; 7 positions agree with TRBD1. Germline loops: CDR1 KGHSH, CDR2 LQKENI. CDR3 length: 15 residues. V was pared by 3 bases and J by 0 bases, with 5 bases of the junction left unmatched. CDR3 coding DNA: TGTGCCAGCTCACCCGGGACAGCTAGCTCCTACGAGCAGTACTTC. Protein product: CASSPGTASSYEQYF.

Regarding this clonotype: A much larger clone differs by one base, so this may be a read error. This chain uses TRBV12-3 or TRBV12-4 with TRBJ2-7, with 9 nucleotides matching TRBD2. The CDR3 covers 11 residues. V shed 8 bases, J shed 9 bases, and the junction held 5 bases outside the gene matches. CDR3 amino acids: CASARGGGQYF. CDR3 sequence (DNA): TGTGCCAGCGCCCGCGGGGGGGGGCAGTACTTC.

The CDR3 loop is CASSELGLAGTNEQFF. For the CDR3, the DNA is TGCGCCAGCAGTGAGCTGGGACTAGCGGGCACCAATGAGCAGTTCTTC. The chain is built from TRBV10-1 and TRBJ2-1, with 12 bases matching TRBD2. Germline V gene data show CDR1 as WNHNN and CDR2 as SYGVQD (reference sequence). The trim removed 2 bases at V and 6 bases at J, leaving 5 bases unmatched. The CDR3 extends over 16 amino acids.

In its sample, this clonotype was seen many times. The chain links TRBV29-1 to TRBJ2-4; D is unresolved. Trimming stripped 2 bases from V and 3 bases from J, with 14 bases between. The CDR3 loop spans 15 amino acids. Germline V gene sequence: CDR1 SQVTM, CDR2 ANQGSEA. CDR3 loop: CSVERVRYGKNIQYF. CDR3 bases: TGCAGCGTTGAAAGGGTGCGATACGGCAAAAACATTCAGTACTTC.

The V gene is TRBV4-1, the J gene TRBJ1-5, with 8 nucleotides matching TRBD1. This CDR3 is 15 amino acids long. Germline V gene lookup returns CDR1 MGHRA and CDR2 YSYEKL. V lost 1 base, J lost 7 bases, and 6 bases stayed unmatched. CDR3 sequence (DNA): TGCGCCAGCAGCCAAGTGGACAGGGTAAAGCAGCCCCAGCATTTT. This codes for CASSQVDRVKQPQHF.

There are a few counts of this clonotype. The conserved final phenylalanine or tryptophan is absent from the CDR3, which likely points to a read error. This chain joins TRBV28 and TRBJ1-4; tentative D call: TRBD1 (6 bases). The germline V gene encodes CDR1 MDHEN and CDR2 SYDVKM. The CDR3 has 15 residues. Deletions cut 6 bases from V and 3 bases from J, with 14 bases between. CDR3 DNA: TGTGCCAGCAGCCCGAGGGGGTCGGCTAATGAAAAACTGTTTTCT. This codes for CASSPRGSANEKLFS.

This clonotype was counted a few times. The genes are TRBV6-2 or TRBV6-3 and TRBJ1-1, with TRBD1 matching 9 bases. V shed 4 bases and J 1 base; nucleotides not matched to a gene: 13. The CDR3 has 18 amino acids. Germline V gives CDR1 MNHEY, CDR2 SVGEGT. In DNA form, the CDR3 reads TGTGCCAGCAGTTTCCCCGGGACAGGGAGAAACCAGAACACTGAAGCTTTCTTT. Protein product: CASSFPGTGRNQNTEAFF.

The table lists this clonotype with a few counts. The rearrangement links TRBV30 to TRBJ1-6; D gene unclear. Trimming removed 2 bases from V and 7 bases from J, with 9 bases in between. This CDR3 spans 13 amino acids. The germline gives CDR1 GTSNPN, CDR2 SVGIG (reference sequence). The CDR3 protein is CAWSTRENSPLHF. CDR3 nucleotides: TGTGCCTGGAGTACTAGGGAGAATTCACCCCTCCACTTT.

In this sample, this clonotype turned up many times. The chain has TRBV11-2 and TRBJ1-2; 8 nucleotides match TRBD1. The ends lost 5 bases at V and 4 bases at J; junction bases unmatched: 6. The CDR3 runs 14 residues. Germline CDR1 SGHAT, CDR2 FQNNGV. CDR3 protein: CASSRGTGGYGYTF. CDR3 in DNA: TGTGCCAGCAGCCGCGGAACAGGGGGCTATGGCTACACCTTC.

This clonotype was found a few times. This rearrangement joins TRBV12-3 or TRBV12-4 to TRBJ2-7; 7 bases match TRBD1. This CDR3 contains 13 residues. The junction had 5 bases not matched to a gene; V was cut back by 5 bases and J by 4 bases. DNA for the CDR3: TGTGCCAGCAGTCATTCCAGGGGGTACGAGCAGTACTTC. Translated, it gives CASSHSRGYEQYF.

V and J are TRBV6-1 and TRBJ2-2, with 7 bases aligning to TRBD1. With V trimmed by 6 bases and J by 5 bases, 6 bases remained unmatched. The CDR3 runs to 14 residues. Germline CDR1 MNHNS, CDR2 SASEGT. The CDR3 nucleotides are TGTGCCAGCAGGCCGGGACAGAGAACCGGGGAGCTGTTTTTT. Residues: CASRPGQRTGELFF.

The chain combines TRBV24-1 with TRBJ2-7, with 7 bases aligning to TRBD2. V shed 4 bases and J 5 bases; nucleotides not matched to a gene: 7. There are 14 residues in the CDR3. CDR1 and CDR2 (germline): KGHDR, SFDVKD. DNA of the CDR3: TGTGCCACCAGTGAGGGAGGGTCTGGGGACGAGCAGTACTTC. It translates to CATSEGGSGDEQYF.

J is TRBJ2-7 and V is TRBV29-1; possibly TRBD1 for D (5 bases). This CDR3 is 15 amino acids long. V lost 8 bases and J lost 0, with 20 bases in between. Germline V gene data show CDR1 as SQVTM and CDR2 as ANQGSEA. CDR3 amino acids: CSIHRGRGRSYEQYF. The DNA of the CDR3 is TGCAGCATACACCGCGGAAGGGGCCGCTCCTACGAGCAGTACTTC.

This clonotype occurred many times. This rearrangement joins TRBV28 to TRBJ1-1; maybe TRBD1 (5 bases). Germline V CDR1 and CDR2: MDHEN, SYDVKM. Deletions cut 7 bases from V and 2 bases from J, with 11 bases between. The CDR3 totals 13 residues. The CDR3 DNA is TGTGCCAGCACCCTAGGGGCAAACACTGAAGCTTTCTTT. Encoded protein: CASTLGANTEAFF. The whole variable domain, remainder taken from reference TRBV28 and TRBJ1-1, is DVKVTQSSRYLVKRTGEKVFLECVQDMDHENMFWYRQDPGLGLRLIYFSYDVKMKEKGDIPEGYSVSREKKERFSLILESASTNQTSMYLCASTLGANTEAFFGQGTRLTVV.

This clonotype was observed a few times. This rearrangement joins TRBV18 to TRBJ2-1; a possible D gene is TRBD2 (6 bases). Germline V gene data show CDR1 as KGHSH and CDR2 as LQKENI. This CDR3 has 15 residues. Trimming took 3 bases from V and 7 from J, leaving 16 bases between them. The CDR3 sequence: CASSPQRVSSNEQFF. CDR3 nucleotide sequence: TGTGCCAGCTCACCCCAGCGGGTGAGTAGTAATGAGCAGTTCTTC.

This clonotype was seen ten or more times. The gene calls are TRBV5-1 and TRBJ1-1; maybe TRBD1 (6 bases). Germline assignment: CDR1 SGHRS and CDR2 YFSETQ. This CDR3 region has 12 residues. Trimming pared 6 bases from V and 7 bases from J, leaving 13 bases between. CDR3 nucleotides: TGCGCCAGCAAAGGTACAGGGATTGAAGCTTTCTTT. It yields the protein CASKGTGIEAFF.

V and J are TRBV20-1 and TRBJ2-2, with TRBD1 identical over 11 bases. Germline CDR1 DFQATT, CDR2 SNEGSKA (reference sequence). The V segment lost 2 bases and the J segment 0 bases; nucleotides outside the gene matches: 14. The CDR3 has 20 residues. This CDR3 is CSARRWRDRGAFANTGELFF. The CDR3 DNA follows: TGCAGTGCTAGAAGGTGGCGGGACAGGGGGGCCTTCGCGAACACCGGGGAGCTGTTTTTT.

The genes are TRBV28 and TRBJ1-1, with D hard to call. The CDR3 is 13 residues long. Germline values: CDR1 MDHEN, CDR2 SYDVKM. Trimming cost V 6 bases and J 0 bases, with 8 bases left between them. CDR3: CASSFQLNTEAFF. The CDR3 coding sequence is TGTGCCAGCAGCTTCCAGCTGAACACTGAAGCTTTCTTT.

This clonotype has ten or more counts. The chain employs TRBV7-8 and TRBJ1-4, with unresolved D. Germline loops: CDR1 SGHVS, CDR2 FQNEAQ. Trimming took 5 bases from V and 4 from J, leaving 20 bases between them. The length of the CDR3 is 17 residues. CDR3: CASSPIGVGRNNEKLFF. CDR3 bases: TGTGCCAGCAGCCCGATTGGGGTGGGCAGGAATAATGAAAAACTGTTTTTT.

In its sample, this clonotype was seen many times. The genes are TRBV12-3 or TRBV12-4 and TRBJ2-7, with D uncertain. The germline V and J ends were trimmed by 5 bases and 5 bases, with 7 bases remaining between them. The CDR3 spans 11 residues. The CDR3 here is CASSQTHEQYF. CDR3 bases: TGTGCCAGCAGTCAGACCCACGAGCAGTACTTC.

This sequence joins TRBV6-5 and TRBJ1-2, with 8 positions matching TRBD1. The CDR3 covers 16 residues. After removal of 0 bases from V and 1 base from J, the junction contained 4 bases not matched to a gene. CDR1 is MNHEY, CDR2 SVGAGI, per germline. The CDR3 spells CASSYSRQGFNYGYTF. The CDR3 bases are TGTGCCAGCAGTTACTCGAGACAGGGGTTTAACTATGGCTACACCTTC.

The chain has TRBV6-2 or TRBV6-3 and TRBJ2-4; D perhaps matches TRBD2 (7 bases). The CDR3 loop spans 15 amino acids. V lost 5 bases and J 1 base, leaving 12 bases between the germline ends. CDR1 is MNHEY, CDR2 SVGEGT, per germline. The DNA of the CDR3 is TGTGCCAGCAGTGAAAGGGGGGGTGCCAAAAACATTCAGTACTTC. This gives the protein CASSERGGAKNIQYF.

This clonotype has at least ten counts. The rearrangement joins TRBV6-5 to TRBJ2-1; 13 bases agree with TRBD2. The CDR3 totals 22 residues. Germline CDR1 and CDR2: MNHEY and SVGAGI. The trim removed 2 bases at V and 6 bases at J, leaving 22 bases unmatched. CDR3 loop: CASSYQGQQGTSGTGIGNEQFF. Written as DNA, the CDR3 is TGTGCCAGCAGTTACCAGGGACAGCAGGGGACTAGCGGGACGGGGATCGGCAATGAGCAGTTCTTC.

On this clonotype: The junction differs from germline at one of its ends, possibly a read error. This chain uses TRBV3-1 with TRBJ2-1; TRBD2 might be the D (5 bases). The CDR3 has 16 amino acids. CDR1 LGHDT and CDR2 YNNKEL come from the germline V gene (reference sequence). The CDR3 nucleotides are TGTGCCAGCAGCCACCTGACCGGATTAGCGTACAATGATCAGTTCTTC. It yields the protein CASSHLTGLAYNDQFF.

This clonotype has ten or more counts. The chain is built from TRBV12-3 or TRBV12-4 and TRBJ2-2; 8 bases agree with TRBD1. J lost 6 bases, V lost 10 bases, and 7 bases had no gene match. The CDR3 length is 13 residues. The chain's CDR3 is CATGQGAPGELFF. The CDR3 DNA follows: TGTGCCACCGGGCAGGGGGCTCCCGGGGAGCTGTTTTTT.

This clonotype was recorded at least ten times. The genes are TRBV18 and TRBJ1-2; TRBD1 might be the D (6 bases). V was pared by 6 bases and J by 6 bases, with 17 bases between. Germline CDR1 reads KGHSH; CDR2 reads LQKENI. CDR3 size: 14 residues. DNA of the CDR3: TGTGCCAGCTCCCCGGAAGGCAGGGGTGATGGCTACACCTTC. Translating gives CASSPEGRGDGYTF.

At least ten counts were recorded for this clonotype. The V and J genes are TRBV4-2 and TRBJ1-4; TRBD1 is a possible D gene (5 bases). CDR1 is LGHNA and CDR2 is YNFKEQ in the germline V gene. This CDR3 comprises 16 residues. Trimming took 1 base from V and 5 from J, leaving 14 bases between them. The CDR3 protein is CASSQGRVGRNEKLFF. The CDR3 DNA reads TGTGCCAGCAGCCAAGGCAGGGTGGGTCGGAATGAAAAACTGTTTTTT.

This rearrangement joins TRBV7-9 to TRBJ2-7; 9 bases agree with TRBD1. With 5 bases clipped from V and 2 bases from J, the junction kept 10 bases outside the gene matches. Germline CDR1 reads SEHNR; CDR2 reads FQNEAQ (reference sequence). This CDR3 region has 16 residues. Written as DNA, the CDR3 is TGTGCCAGCAGCCACAATTCCGGGACAGGGACCTACGAGCAGTACTTC. It translates to CASSHNSGTGTYEQYF.